This passage covers 16 T cell receptor beta chains from one sample sequenced in a study of a mutant IDH1 vaccine in newly diagnosed glioma. Antigen specificity for these receptors is unknown. Time point specified: week 35, safety follow-up. All doses held 300 ug of mutant IDH1 20-mer peptide, with topical imiquimod. The table came from immunoSEQ multiplex PCR; TCRdb's copy has only in-frame clones and leaves some out. The table lists 73,000 or so clones, approximately 84% of them singletons. The sample in question was PBMCs, obtained from a glioma patient whose treatment included an IDH1 peptide vaccine. The receptors were gathered from a man younger than 35 with glioma.

This rearrangement joins TRBV30 to TRBJ1-6; 7 positions agree with TRBD1. CDR3 length: 12 amino acids. Per the germline V gene, CDR1 is GTSNPN and CDR2 is SVGIG (reference sequence). J was trimmed by 7 bases and V by 5 bases; bases with no gene match: 2. The CDR3 loop reads CAWGQANSPLHF. CDR3 coding DNA: TGTGCCTGGGGACAGGCCAATTCACCCCTCCACTTT.

The V and J genes are TRBV5-4 and TRBJ1-4, with D hard to call. The CDR3 spans 14 residues. Germline V gene data show CDR1 as SGHNT and CDR2 as YYREEE (reference sequence). V gave up 0 bases and J gave up 8 bases, with 11 bases separating them. CDR3 sequence (DNA): TGTGCCAGCAGCTTGGATTTGGGGAGGGAAAAACTGTTTTTT. It encodes CASSLDLGREKLFF.

This clone is a singleton in its sample. V gene TRBV7-9 combines with J gene TRBJ1-4; 8 bases align to TRBD1. The CDR3 spans 14 residues. Germline V gives CDR1 SEHNR, CDR2 FQNEAQ (reference sequence). V shed 3 bases, J shed 8 bases, and the junction held 5 bases outside the gene matches. DNA of the CDR3: TGTGCCAGCAGCTTCGGGACAGGAAGCGAAAAACTGTTTTTT. This encodes CASSFGTGSEKLFF.

This clone was observed once. The chain joins TRBV6-5 to TRBJ2-7; TRBD2 might be the D (6 bases). The germline V gene has CDR1 MNHEY and CDR2 SVGAGI. The CDR3 sequence is 15 residues long. V was pared by 7 bases and J by 0 bases, with 16 bases between. The CDR3 here is CASKIGTFHSYEQYF. In DNA form, the CDR3 reads TGTGCCAGCAAGATCGGGACTTTCCACTCCTACGAGCAGTACTTC.

V and J are TRBV21-1 and TRBJ1-2; TRBD1, the D gene given by the table, was not confirmed from the DNA. TRBV21-1 is marked as a pseudogene. There are 14 residues in the CDR3. DNA for the CDR3: TGTGCCAGCAGCAAATTAGAGGGGGCGGGTGGCTACACCTTC. This codes for CASSKLEGAGGYTF.

The chain joins TRBV6-5 to TRBJ1-2; D might be TRBD1 (5 bases). The germline V gene encodes CDR1 MNHEY and CDR2 SVGAGI. The CDR3 has 13 residues. V lost 6 bases to trimming and J lost 0 bases, with 8 bases between them. CDR3 sequence reads: CASRLDTNYGYTF. CDR3 coding DNA: TGTGCCAGCAGACTGGACACTAACTATGGCTACACCTTC.

The V gene is TRBV30, the J gene TRBJ2-2; 9 bases agree with TRBD1. V lost 7 bases and J lost 4; bases outside the gene matches: 13. This CDR3 comprises 16 residues. In germline, CDR1 is GTSNPN, CDR2 SVGIG (reference sequence). The CDR3 here is CASLHAQGARTGELFF. The CDR3 DNA is TGTGCCTCCCTGCACGCACAGGGGGCTCGCACCGGGGAGCTGTTTTTT.

The V and J genes are TRBV9 and TRBJ1-4; D possibly corresponds to TRBD1 (5 bases). From germline, CDR1 is SGDLS and CDR2 YYNGEE. The V end lost 3 bases, the J end lost 8 bases, and 17 bases lay between the germline ends. The CDR3 is 15 residues long. The CDR3 loop is CASSAGGVLGEKLFF. The CDR3 DNA follows: TGTGCCAGCAGCGCGGGGGGGGTGTTAGGGGAAAAACTGTTTTTT.

The rearrangement links TRBV28 to TRBJ2-6; D is ambiguous. Trimming cost V 11 bases and J 4 bases, with 18 bases left between them. The CDR3 has 15 amino acids. Germline V gene sequence: CDR1 MDHEN, CDR2 SYDVKM. CDR3 coding DNA: TGTGCCGGTAAACGAAGGTCTCCCGGGGCCAACGTCCTGACTTTC. Translated, it gives CAGKRRSPGANVLTF. The whole variable domain, remainder taken from reference TRBV28 and TRBJ2-6, is DVKVTQSSRYLVKRTGEKVFLECVQDMDHENMFWYRQDPGLGLRLIYFSYDVKMKEKGDIPEGYSVSREKKERFSLILESASTNQTSMYLCAGKRRSPGANVLTFGAGSRLTVL.

The chain couples TRBV9 to TRBJ2-3; D possibly corresponds to TRBD1 (6 bases). V lost 3 bases to trimming and J lost 2 bases, with 10 bases between them. Germline CDR1 SGDLS, CDR2 YYNGEE. The CDR3 runs 14 residues. The CDR3 sequence is CASSGGRNTDTQYF. CDR3 DNA: TGTGCCAGCAGCGGGGGGCGGAACACAGATACGCAGTATTTT.

The chain uses TRBV2 and TRBJ2-1; TRBD1 matches 8 bases. This CDR3 has 15 residues. With V trimmed by 5 bases and J by 9 bases, 12 bases remained unmatched. Germline V gene sequence: CDR1 SNHLY, CDR2 FYNNEI. CDR3: CASSRTGQITAEQFF. DNA of the CDR3: TGTGCCAGCAGTAGGACAGGGCAGATTACTGCTGAGCAGTTCTTC.

V and J are TRBV13 and TRBJ1-1; D not certain. CDR3 size: 13 residues. Germline CDR1 and CDR2: PRHDT and FYEKMQ (reference sequence). V was trimmed by 4 bases and J by 0 bases, leaving 6 bases between them. CDR3 sequence reads: CASSSSLNTEAFF. DNA for the CDR3: TGTGCCAGCAGCTCTTCATTGAACACTGAAGCTTTCTTT.

The chain is built from TRBV7-3 and TRBJ1-6, with TRBD1 matching over 7 bases. The junction had 9 bases not matched to a gene; V was cut back by 5 bases and J by 8 bases. The CDR3 consists of 15 residues. Germline V gene sequence: CDR1 SGHTA, CDR2 FQGTGA. In DNA form, the CDR3 reads TGTGCCAGCAGCCGAGAAGGGGGCGACGATTCACCCCTCCACTTT. Translating gives CASSREGGDDSPLHF.

The V and J genes are TRBV4-1 and TRBJ2-3; D is tentatively TRBD1 or TRBD2 (5 bases each). In germline, CDR1 is MGHRA, CDR2 YSYEKL. Trimming left V 0 bases short and J 2 bases short, with 18 bases between. The CDR3 extends over 18 amino acids. The CDR3 bases are TGCGCCAGCAGCCAAGATCGAGGGGTTCCCCTGACCACAGATACGCAGTATTTT. It is translated as CASSQDRGVPLTTDTQYF.

The chain has TRBV10-3 and TRBJ2-5; 9 nucleotides match TRBD1. The J segment lost 1 base and the V segment lost 2 bases, leaving 2 bases of the junction unmatched. CDR1 is ENHRY and CDR2 is SYGVKD in the germline V gene. CDR3 length: 15 residues. CDR3 in DNA: TGTGCCATCAGTGAGGGGACAGGGTTCCAAGAGACCCAGTACTTC. Residues: CAISEGTGFQETQYF.

V and J are TRBV6-5 and TRBJ1-1; 9 bases match TRBD1. Germline V gene lookup returns CDR1 MNHEY and CDR2 SVGAGI. The V gene end was trimmed by 3 bases and the J gene end by 5 bases; junction bases not matched to a gene: 7. The length of the CDR3 is 15 residues. The CDR3 here is CASSYSTGGATEAFF. In DNA form, the CDR3 reads TGTGCCAGCAGTTATTCTACAGGGGGCGCGACTGAAGCTTTCTTT.